This T cell receptor (beta chain) is drawn from a study of shared clonotypes between healthy human individuals. Study-level information: CD4 naive and CD4 memory each took three plates per donor, while CD8 naive took two and CD8 memory one.

Notes on the study in general: The generation probabilities recorded for non-shared clonotypes fell below those of clonotypes shared by all four donors. Since donors were few, the genetic and exposure-history diversity represented was limited.

The CDR3 loop spans 15 amino acids. V gave up 2 bases and J gave up 5 bases; unmatched junction bases: 1. Germline lookup yields CDR1 SGHAT and CDR2 FQNNGV. Researchers divided each subset's genomic DNA evenly across several immunoSEQ plates. Only in-frame clones appear in the TCRdb table, and some are missing; sequencing was by immunoSEQ multiplex PCR. The sample comprises over 750,000 clones, roughly 96% of which are singletons, and under 0.25% rests with the top ten. Terminally differentiated effector memory CD45RA+ cells were excluded from the naive CD8 cells, which were CD45RO-negative and positively selected for CCR7. Concerning this clone itself: The antigen remains unidentified.

This TCR was sampled from a young man in good health. Sequenced input: naive CD8+ T cells sorted from blood. The chain combines TRBV11-2 with TRBJ2-1, with 12 bases lining up with TRBD2. CDR3 coding DNA: TGTGCCAGCAGCTTACTAGCGGGAGGGCACAATGAGCAGTTCTTC. Translated: CASSLLAGGHNEQFF.